The 23 T cell receptor beta chains given below trace back to one sample, sequenced in a study of T cells expressing NK-cell markers. TCRdb reanalyzed the 5' RACE reads and collapses them to one entry per CDR3 protein, without DNA. In all, the sample yields 500,000 to 600,000 distinct CDR3 sequences. The material sequenced was blood T cells: a sorted CD56 or NKG2C T cell subset, CD4+ or CD8+ T cells, or bulk PBMC T cells (not recorded which). The origin of the receptors is a man between 18 and 29 years old in good health.

This sequence joins TRBV4-2 and TRBJ2-3; TCRdb picks TRBD2, but there is no DNA to check that call. Germline V gives CDR1 LGHNA, CDR2 YNFKEQ. This CDR3 spans 15 amino acids. CDR3 residues: CASSRTSGSADTQYF.

The chain combines TRBV24-1 with TRBJ2-1. The CDR3 has 15 residues. CDR1 is KGHDR, CDR2 SFDVKD, per germline. The CDR3 region is CATSDSTEKYNEQFF.

The rearrangement uses TRBV28 and TRBJ2-3; without DNA, the TCRdb call of TRBD2 cannot be checked. The CDR3 covers 14 residues. Germline V gene lookup returns CDR1 MDHEN and CDR2 SYDVKM. CDR3 amino acids: CASGAVWGLDTQYF.

V and J are TRBV12-3 or TRBV12-4 and TRBJ2-7. The length of the CDR3 is 16 residues. This chain's CDR3 is CASSLRPLRGSYEQYF.

V usage is TRBV27 and J usage is TRBJ2-1; TCRdb outputs TRBD2, but without DNA this stays unchecked. The CDR3 runs 16 residues. Germline V gene sequence: CDR1 MNHEY, CDR2 SMNVEV (reference sequence). The CDR3 protein is CASSLLTTSGSYEQFF.

CDR3 in amino acids: CSATDQQDPLASNQPQHF. V gene TRBV20-1 combines with J gene TRBJ1-5. In germline, CDR1 is DFQATT, CDR2 SNEGSKA (reference sequence). CDR3 size: 18 residues.

This sequence joins TRBV2 and TRBJ2-3; TCRdb's D call of TRBD2 is untestable without DNA. This CDR3 has 18 residues. Germline values: CDR1 SNHLY, CDR2 FYNNEI. CDR3: CASTLGLAGSSSTDTQYF.

The rearrangement uses TRBV10-3 and TRBJ2-1. Germline CDR1 is ENHRY and CDR2 is SYGVKD. The CDR3 is made up of 15 amino acids. This CDR3 reads CAISEAGSSYNEQFF.

The J gene is TRBJ2-3, the V gene TRBV2; the D call from TCRdb, TRBD1, cannot be confirmed without DNA. Germline loops: CDR1 SNHLY, CDR2 FYNNEI. The CDR3 runs 16 residues. The CDR3: CASSPPGQGFGDTQYF. Drawing the rest from reference TRBV2 and TRBJ2-3, the complete variable domain is EPEVTQTPSHQVTQMGQEVILRCVPISNHLYFYWYRQILGQKVEFLVSFYNNEISEKSEIFDDQFSVERPDGSNFTLKIRSTKLEDSAMYFCASSPPGQGFGDTQYFGPGTRLTVL.

The V call is TRBV5-6, the J call TRBJ2-5; absent DNA, TCRdb's TRBD1 call cannot be checked. This CDR3 comprises 12 residues. CDR1 and CDR2 (germline): SGHDT, YYEEEE. CDR3: CAKRTRQETQYF.

The J gene is TRBJ2-3, the V gene TRBV21-1; checking the TCRdb D call of TRBD1 is not possible without DNA. TRBV21-1 is an annotated pseudogene. The CDR3 has 17 residues. CDR3 sequence: CASSGGGPGGTTDTQYF.

The gene calls are TRBV9 and TRBJ1-1. The CDR3 length is 14 residues. Germline assignment: CDR1 SGDLS and CDR2 YYNGEE. The CDR3 region is CASSVVSDQPEAFF.

The genes are TRBV5-1 and TRBJ2-1; TCRdb indicates TRBD2, and absent DNA this call remains unverified. Germline CDR1 and CDR2: SGHRS and YFSETQ. There are 17 residues in the CDR3. CDR3 loop: CASSGAGLAGEGNEQFF.

This rearrangement joins TRBV4-2 to TRBJ1-4; TCRdb gives TRBD1 as the D gene, but with no DNA this cannot be confirmed. Germline V gives CDR1 LGHNA, CDR2 YNFKEQ. This CDR3 has 14 residues. The CDR3 spells CASSHRDFNEKLFF.

The chain recombines TRBV14 with TRBJ2-3. Looked up from germline, CDR1 is SGHDN and CDR2 is FVKESK. The CDR3 totals 15 residues. CDR3 loop: CASSQEVRSTDTQYF.

The chain recombines TRBV5-5 with TRBJ2-7. Germline V gene sequence: CDR1 SGHKS, CDR2 YYEKEE (reference sequence). CDR3 size: 12 residues. This CDR3 is CASSLVLNEQYF.

The chain carries TRBV12-3 or TRBV12-4 and TRBJ2-5; as DNA is missing, the TRBD1 call by TCRdb cannot be tested. The CDR3 totals 17 residues. The CDR3 sequence: CASSFGVGRGRSETQYF.

The chain carries TRBV2 and TRBJ1-5. There are 14 residues in the CDR3. Germline CDR1 and CDR2: SNHLY and FYNNEI. This CDR3 reads CASSAEMSPQPQHF.

This chain uses TRBV7-8 with TRBJ1-4; TCRdb's D gene call, TRBD1, goes unchecked for lack of DNA. This CDR3 spans 15 amino acids. Germline loops: CDR1 SGHVS, CDR2 FQNEAQ. This CDR3 is CASSRSGTVNEKLFF.

This chain connects TRBV29-1 to TRBJ1-1; lacking DNA, the TRBD1 call made by TCRdb goes unchecked. The CDR3 is made up of 12 amino acids. In germline, CDR1 is SQVTM, CDR2 ANQGSEA. The CDR3 sequence: CSVATGNTEAFF.

The chain has TRBV7-9 and TRBJ1-4. Germline values: CDR1 SEHNR, CDR2 FQNEAQ (reference sequence). This CDR3 has 15 amino acids. CDR3 in amino acids: CASSIRQSQPEKLFF.

CDR3 in amino acids: CASSRGVSPGEQYF. The chain joins TRBV7-2 to TRBJ2-7; TCRdb reports TRBD1, a call that lacks DNA to check it against. The germline gives CDR1 SGHTA, CDR2 FQGNSA. The CDR3 consists of 14 residues.

This chain joins TRBV11-2 and TRBJ2-1; the D call of TRBD1 rests on TCRdb alone, since no DNA is present to check it. This CDR3 is built from 16 residues. The germline V gene encodes CDR1 SGHAT and CDR2 FQNNGV. CDR3 sequence: CASSFTGTGDYNEQFF.